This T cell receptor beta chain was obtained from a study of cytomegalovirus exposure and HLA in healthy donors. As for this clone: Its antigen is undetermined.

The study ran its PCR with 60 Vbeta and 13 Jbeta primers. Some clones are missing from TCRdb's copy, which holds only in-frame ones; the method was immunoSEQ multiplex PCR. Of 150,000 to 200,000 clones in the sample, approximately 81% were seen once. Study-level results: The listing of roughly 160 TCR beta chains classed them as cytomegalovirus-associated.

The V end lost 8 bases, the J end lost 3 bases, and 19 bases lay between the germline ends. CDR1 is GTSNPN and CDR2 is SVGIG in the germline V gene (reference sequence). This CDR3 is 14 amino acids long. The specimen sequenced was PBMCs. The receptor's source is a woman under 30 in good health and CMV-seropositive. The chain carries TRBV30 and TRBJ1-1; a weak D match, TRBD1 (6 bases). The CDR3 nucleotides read TGTGCCCGAGCAGGGGTTTTAGGCGACACTGAAGCTTTCTTT. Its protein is CARAGVLGDTEAFF.